This TCR beta chain was recorded in a study of regulatory T cells in long-lasting Graves disease. The authors built TCR beta libraries using iRepertoire HTBI primers and Arm-PCR of CDR3 regions. Per the original methods: Detected in the samples were some 68 TRBV and 15 or so TRBJ segments. TCRdb reprocessed the multiplex PCR reads with MiXCR, giving one entry per CDR3 protein. The V and J calls and clone size are TCRdb's, not the authors'. The sample includes 300,000 to 500,000 distinct CDR3 sequences, around 21% of them seen just once. To note about this clonotype: Its antigen is as yet unknown.

This sample's time point: persistent/refractory GD, antithyroid drugs over 5 years with positive TRAb. Isolated PBMC RNA provided the starting material for the TCR library. The study, taken as a whole, reports: Persistent Graves' patients showed less TCR diversity than newly diagnosed ones.

The receptor was derived from a female donor with Graves disease. The specimen comprised peripheral blood mononuclear cells (PBMCs), sampled when the disease was refractory, from a patient treated with antithyroid drugs.

The CDR3 DNA reads as TGTGCCACCAGTGATGACAACTCCTACGAGCAGTACTTC. Amino acid sequence: CATSDDNSYEQYF. The V and J genes are TRBV24-1 and TRBJ2-7, with D uncertain. Between the trimmed V and J ends, which lost 3 bases and 0 bases, there was a span of 5 bases. The CDR3 has 13 residues. Germline lookup yields CDR1 KGHDR and CDR2 SFDVKD.